This TCR beta chain was captured in a study of T cell responses to AZD1222 COVID-19 vaccine. Findings of the study overall: Only 5 or 6 individuals given AZD1222 were seropositive at baseline. Clonal diversity was possibly underestimated, and white British individuals and females predominated among donors.

The length of the CDR3 is 16 residues. The germline CDR1 and CDR2 sequences are SEHNR and FQNEAQ (reference sequence). J lost 0 bases, V lost 6 bases, and 10 bases had no gene match. On this clone itself: What it binds is unknown.

Doses given second, at about 4 or about 12 weeks, were pooled. Clones were sequenced by immunoSEQ multiplex PCR, and TCRdb holds only the in-frame ones, with some missing. The sample has under 140,000 clones, about 90% seen once. The receptor was isolated from an adult who received the AZD1222 COVID-19 vaccine. The sequences come from peripheral blood, collected 28 days after the second AZD1222 dose. This chain uses TRBV7-9 with TRBJ1-1; 7 bases match TRBD1. CDR3 sequence: CASSPHRDSMNTEAFF. The CDR3, as DNA: TGTGCCAGCAGTCCGCACAGGGACAGCATGAACACTGAAGCTTTCTTT.